A single sample gave rise to the 26 T cell receptor beta chains below, sequenced in a study of regulatory T cells in long-lasting Graves disease. Time point indicated: newly diagnosed GD, antithyroid drugs for less than 3 months. TCR sequences were obtained from RNA taken from PBMCs. Researchers made TCR beta libraries by using iRepertoire HTBI primers and running Arm-PCR on CDR3 regions. TCRdb re-called the multiplex PCR reads through MiXCR, storing one row per CDR3 protein. The table has hundreds of thousands of distinct CDR3 sequences, about 14% seen once. Sequencing used peripheral blood mononuclear cells (PBMCs), obtained at new diagnosis, from a patient treated with antithyroid drugs. These TCRs come from a female donor with Graves disease.

There are a few counts of this clonotype. This chain joins TRBV27 and TRBJ2-3; D may be TRBD1 (6 bases). The CDR3 has 13 residues. V was clipped by 6 bases and J by 9 bases, with 16 bases between them. The germline gives CDR1 MNHEY, CDR2 SMNVEV (reference sequence). Here the CDR3 reads CASSGTMGRTQYF. DNA of the CDR3: TGTGCCAGCAGCGGGACAATGGGGCGGACGCAGTATTTT.

At least ten counts were recorded for this clonotype. The chain links TRBV20-1 to TRBJ1-1, with D possibly TRBD1 on 5 matching bases. This CDR3 region has 13 residues. The V gene's germline CDR1 is DFQATT and CDR2 SNEGSKA (reference sequence). The CDR3 is CRSADTLNTEAFF. Here the CDR3 DNA reads TGCAGAAGTGCGGACACTTTGAACACTGAAGCTTTCTTT.

This clonotype was seen repeatedly, ten times or more. The CDR3 is CACYDRPTDTQYF. The CDR3 DNA follows: TGTGCCTGTTACGACAGGCCCACAGATACGCAGTATTTT. The chain uses TRBV2 and TRBJ2-3; D perhaps matches TRBD1 (6 bases). Germline assignment: CDR1 SNHLY and CDR2 FYNNEI. The V and J ends lost 11 bases and 2 bases respectively, with 14 bases between them. The CDR3 consists of 13 residues.

This clonotype was recorded many times. This chain links TRBV12-3 or TRBV12-4 with TRBJ1-5; D not resolved. The germline V and J ends were trimmed by 1 base and 5 bases, with 6 bases remaining between them. The CDR3 totals 13 residues. The CDR3 DNA follows: TGTGCCAGCAGTTTAGACCTCGATCAGCCCCAGCATTTT. This gives the protein CASSLDLDQPQHF.

This clonotype was detected ten times or more. The chain combines TRBV20-1 with TRBJ1-5; D ambiguous. This CDR3 region has 17 residues. Germline V lookup: CDR1 DFQATT, CDR2 SNEGSKA (reference sequence). Trimming pared 4 bases from V and 1 base from J, leaving 20 bases between. The CDR3 region has the DNA TGCAGTGCTAAGCCCGCGGGAGGGCGGGTCAGCAATCAGCCCCAGCATTTT. Amino acid sequence: CSAKPAGGRVSNQPQHF.

This clonotype was found many times. V usage is TRBV9 and J usage is TRBJ2-1, with D tentatively TRBD2 (6 bases). The CDR3 has 16 amino acids. V was pared by 3 bases and J by 3 bases, with 16 bases between. Germline V lookup: CDR1 SGDLS, CDR2 YYNGEE. Written as DNA, the CDR3 is TGTGCCAGCAGCGGGTCCTCGGGACTGGACTACAATGAGCAGTTCTTC. As protein: CASSGSSGLDYNEQFF. Full variable domain (missing parts from reference TRBV9 and TRBJ2-1): DSGVTQTPKHLITATGQRVTLRCSPRSGDLSVYWYQQSLDQGLQFLIQYYNGEERAKGNILERFSAQQFPDLHSELNLSSLELGDSALYFCASSGSSGLDYNEQFFGPGTRLTVL.

The sample holds many counts of this clonotype. This chain connects TRBV27 to TRBJ1-2; weak D call: TRBD1 (5 bases). The germline gives CDR1 MNHEY, CDR2 SMNVEV (reference sequence). The CDR3 runs 15 residues. With 7 bases removed from V and 2 bases from J, the gap between germline ends came to 17 bases. The CDR3 sequence is CASKPDTPSNYGYTF. The DNA for the CDR3 is TGTGCCAGCAAGCCGGACACCCCAAGCAACTATGGCTACACCTTC.

The chain uses TRBV11-2 and TRBJ1-1, with 8 bases fitting TRBD1. CDR3 length equals 16 residues. In germline, CDR1 is SGHAT, CDR2 FQNNGV. V was pared by 6 bases and J by 1 base, with 10 bases of the junction left unmatched. CDR3 coding DNA: TGTGCCAGCAGTTCCGGGACAGGAGTCCAGAACACTGAAGCTTTCTTT. It yields the protein CASSSGTGVQNTEAFF.

This chain links TRBV20-1 with TRBJ2-1; 13 bases are shared with TRBD2. V shed 5 bases and J 2 bases; nucleotides not matched to a gene: 9. Germline assignment: CDR1 DFQATT and CDR2 SNEGSKA (reference sequence). The CDR3 is 17 residues long. The CDR3 protein is CSASGILAGGAYNEQFF. In DNA, the CDR3 is TGCAGTGCTTCAGGGATACTAGCGGGGGGGGCCTACAATGAGCAGTTCTTC.

There are many counts of this clonotype. The genes are TRBV3-1 and TRBJ1-2; the match to TRBD1 covers 9 bases. Unmatched junction bases numbered 12, after V lost 2 bases and J lost 5 bases. Germline V CDR1 and CDR2: LGHDT, YNNKEL (reference sequence). CDR3 length: 17 amino acids. The CDR3 DNA is TGTGCCAGCAGCCAATCACAAAACAGGGGGCTCTCTTATGGCTACACCTTC. It is translated as CASSQSQNRGLSYGYTF. Complete variable domain (other parts from reference TRBV3-1 and TRBJ1-2): DTAVSQTPKYLVTQMGNDKSIKCEQNLGHDTMYWYKQDSKKFLKIMFSYNNKELIINETVPNRFSPKSPDKAHLNLHINSLELGDSAVYFCASSQSQNRGLSYGYTFGSGTRLTVV.

The chain recombines TRBV29-1 with TRBJ2-7; TRBD1 is a possible D gene (5 bases). V was shortened by 1 base and J by 3 bases, with 7 bases between the two germline ends. The CDR3 spans 12 residues. Germline values: CDR1 SQVTM, CDR2 ANQGSEA. The CDR3 is CSVEGRDYEQYF. CDR3 coding DNA: TGCAGCGTTGAAGGCAGGGACTACGAGCAGTACTTC.

This clonotype came up many times. The V and J genes are TRBV28 and TRBJ2-7, with 7 bases fitting TRBD1. Unmatched junction bases numbered 7, after V lost 6 bases and J lost 2 bases. CDR1 is MDHEN and CDR2 is SYDVKM in the germline V gene. This CDR3 is 14 amino acids long. CDR3 protein: CASRGQTRTYEQYF. The CDR3 region has the DNA TGTGCCAGCAGGGGACAGACAAGAACCTACGAGCAGTACTTC. The full variable domain, with the rest looked up from reference TRBV28 and TRBJ2-7, is DVKVTQSSRYLVKRTGEKVFLECVQDMDHENMFWYRQDPGLGLRLIYFSYDVKMKEKGDIPEGYSVSREKKERFSLILESASTNQTSMYLCASRGQTRTYEQYFGPGTRLTVT.

In its sample, this clonotype was seen many times. The rearrangement uses TRBV12-3 or TRBV12-4 and TRBJ2-3; D perhaps matches TRBD2 (5 bases). V was cut by 6 bases and J by 3 bases, with 10 bases left in between. This CDR3 is 13 amino acids long. In DNA form, the CDR3 reads TGTGCCAGCAGCTTGGAGCGGACAGATACGCAGTATTTT. This codes for CASSLERTDTQYF.

There are many counts of this clonotype. The chain joins TRBV11-2 to TRBJ2-2; D is unclear. Germline V gives CDR1 SGHAT, CDR2 FQNNGV. This CDR3 region has 15 residues. Trimming took off 0 bases at V and 1 base at J, with 6 bases between the two ends. The CDR3 DNA sequence: TGTGCCAGCAGCTTAGATCAAAGGAACACCGGGGAGCTGTTTTTT. Its translation: CASSLDQRNTGELFF.

The chain combines TRBV12-3 or TRBV12-4 with TRBJ2-5; no firm D call. V gave up 3 bases and J gave up 11 bases, with 13 bases separating them. This CDR3 is 12 amino acids long. CDR3 in amino acids: CASSFAYNEQYF. The CDR3 DNA reads as TGTGCCAGCAGTTTTGCCTACAATGAGCAGTACTTC.

The sample holds many counts of this clonotype. J is TRBJ2-7 and V is TRBV12-3 or TRBV12-4, with unresolved D. V lost 4 bases, J lost 1 base, and 11 bases lay in between. The CDR3 sequence is 14 residues long. The CDR3 reads CASSSNAKSYEQYF. CDR3 nucleotide sequence: TGTGCCAGCAGTTCCAACGCAAAATCCTACGAGCAGTACTTC.

This clonotype showed up many times. V and J are TRBV28 and TRBJ2-4; 7 bases agree with TRBD1. CDR1 and CDR2 (germline): MDHEN, SYDVKM. This CDR3 is 18 amino acids long. Unmatched junction bases numbered 17, after V lost 6 bases and J lost 3 bases. In nucleotides, the CDR3 is TGTGCCAGCAGCCCCACCATTAACAGGGGAAGGGACAAAAACATTCAGTACTTC. Its translation: CASSPTINRGRDKNIQYF.

This clonotype has just a few counts. The genes are TRBV6-5 and TRBJ2-5, with 8 bases aligning to TRBD1. Gene TRBJ2-1 matches the end of the DNA better, so the J call may be wrong. Per the germline V gene, CDR1 is MNHEY and CDR2 is SVGAGI. CDR3 length equals 15 residues. In DNA, the CDR3 is TGTGCCAGCAGTTATAAAACAGGGGGGAACAATGAGCAGTTCTTC. Translating gives CASSYKTGGNNEQFF.

This clonotype was observed at least ten times. The CDR3 loop reads CASSSRGGVHNGELFF. The CDR3 nucleotides are TGTGCCAGCAGCTCTCGCGGGGGGGTTCATAACGGGGAGCTGTTTTTT. The gene calls are TRBV28 and TRBJ2-2; TRBD2 matches 9 bases. Per germline, CDR1 MDHEN and CDR2 SYDVKM. V lost 6 bases to trimming and J lost 7 bases; unmatched junction nucleotides: 12. The CDR3 length is 16 residues.

The chain uses TRBV12-3 or TRBV12-4 and TRBJ1-5; TRBD1 might be the D (5 bases). There are 15 residues in the CDR3. The V gene lost 7 bases and the J gene lost 0 bases, with 13 bases spanning the gap. The chain's CDR3 is CASKNGGYSNQPQHF. For the CDR3, the DNA is TGTGCCAGCAAAAATGGGGGGTATAGCAATCAGCCCCAGCATTTT.

This clonotype has at least ten counts. V usage is TRBV3-1 and J usage is TRBJ1-1; D is unclear. Trimming removed 0 bases at V and 1 base at J, with 6 bases between. The germline CDR1 and CDR2 sequences are LGHDT and YNNKEL (reference sequence). The CDR3 is 14 amino acids. This CDR3 reads CASSQEGSNTEAFF. The DNA of the CDR3 is TGTGCCAGCAGCCAAGAGGGTTCGAACACTGAAGCTTTCTTT.

The chain recombines TRBV27 with TRBJ2-3, with TRBD2 as a possible D gene (5 bases). The CDR3 length is 14 residues. Germline loops: CDR1 MNHEY, CDR2 SMNVEV (reference sequence). V was clipped by 6 bases and J by 3 bases, with 13 bases between them. CDR3 coding DNA: TGTGCCAGCAGCCACCTCACGGGGACAGATACGCAGTATTTT. Translated: CASSHLTGTDTQYF.

This clonotype was counted at least ten times. This sequence joins TRBV5-4 and TRBJ2-6, with D perhaps matching TRBD2 (5 bases). This CDR3 region has 16 residues. CDR1 SGHNT and CDR2 YYREEE come from the germline V gene (reference sequence). Trimming shortened V by 2 bases and J by 0 bases, and 9 bases separated the two germline ends. CDR3 residues: CASSLPRDSGANVLTF. CDR3 DNA: TGTGCCAGCAGCTTACCTCGGGACTCTGGGGCCAACGTCCTGACTTTC. The complete variable domain, with remaining parts taken from reference TRBV5-4 and TRBJ2-6, reads ETGVTQSPTHLIKTRGQQVTLRCSSQSGHNTVSWYQQALGQGPQFIFQYYREEENGRGNFPPRFSGLQFPNYSSELNVNALELDDSALYLCASSLPRDSGANVLTFGAGSRLTVL.

The chain uses TRBV5-1 and TRBJ2-5; TRBD1 agrees at 8 bases. Germline V gene sequence: CDR1 SGHRS, CDR2 YFSETQ. The V segment lost 5 bases and the J segment 4 bases; nucleotides outside the gene matches: 4. The CDR3 extends over 13 amino acids. CDR3 in DNA: TGCGCCAGCAGACCAGACAGGGGAGAGACCCAGTACTTC. This codes for CASRPDRGETQYF.

The rearrangement uses TRBV29-1 and TRBJ1-2, with 8 bases fitting TRBD1. CDR3 size: 14 residues. CDR1 and CDR2 from the germline V gene are SQVTM and ANQGSEA. Trimming cost V 7 bases and J 7 bases; bases outside gene matches: 14. CDR3 DNA sequence: TGCAGCGCCAACCGGGACAGGTCTTTAAGTGGCTACACCTTC. It encodes CSANRDRSLSGYTF.

As concerns this clonotype: A much larger clone lies a single base off, so this may be a read error. The CDR3 region has the DNA TGTGCCAGCTACCGAGGGCAGAACAAAAAAAGGGATCAGCCCCAGCATTTT. It is translated as CASYRGQNKKRDQPQHF. The rearrangement joins TRBV7-9 to TRBJ1-5, with D unresolved. V lost 8 bases, J lost 5 bases, and 25 bases lay in between. This CDR3 contains 17 residues. Germline-derived CDR1 and CDR2 are SEHNR and FQNEAQ (reference sequence). The complete variable domain, with remaining parts taken from reference TRBV7-9 and TRBJ1-5, reads DTGVSQNPRHKITKRGQNVTFRCDPISEHNRLYWYRQTLGQGPEFLTYFQNEAQLEKSRLLSDRFSAERPKGSFSTLEIQRTEQGDSAMYLCASYRGQNKKRDQPQHFGDGTRLSIL.